One and the same sample provided the 29 T cell receptor beta chains below, sequenced in a study of T cell responses to AZD1222 COVID-19 vaccine. Assay used: immunoSEQ multiplex PCR; TCRdb lists only in-frame clones, some missing. This table holds fewer than 70,000 clones, over 85% found once. The sample was peripheral blood, taken on day 0 of AZD1222 vaccination. The receptor set was obtained from an adult in good health.

Only one count was recorded for this clone. The CDR3 coding sequence is TGTGCCATCAGTGACGCGGACAGGGGGCCGAATGAAGCTTTCTTT. Translating gives CAISDADRGPNEAFF. This sequence joins TRBV10-3 and TRBJ1-1, with 11 bases that match TRBD1. J lost 7 bases, V lost 3 bases, and 7 bases had no gene match. Looked up from germline, CDR1 is ENHRY and CDR2 is SYGVKD. The length of the CDR3 is 15 residues.

The V gene is TRBV7-9, the J gene TRBJ1-1; 9 nucleotides line up with TRBD1. CDR1 and CDR2 (germline): SEHNR, FQNEAQ (reference sequence). This CDR3 has 16 amino acids. With 2 bases clipped from V and 1 base from J, the junction kept 5 bases outside the gene matches. Here the CDR3 reads CASSLSGGQGNTEAFF. CDR3 sequence (DNA): TGTGCCAGCAGCTTATCGGGGGGACAGGGGAACACTGAAGCTTTCTTT.

In this sample, this clone turned up once. In DNA form, the CDR3 reads TGTGCCAGCTCGCCGTCACAGGGGTCGGGACAGCCCCAGCATTTT. It specifies CASSPSQGSGQPQHF. This sequence joins TRBV18 and TRBJ1-5; TRBD1 agrees at 7 bases. CDR3 length: 15 amino acids. Germline assignment: CDR1 KGHSH and CDR2 LQKENI. With V trimmed by 6 bases and J by 7 bases, 12 bases remained unmatched.

The V gene is TRBV18, the J gene TRBJ1-3; the match to TRBD1 covers 7 bases. Germline assignment: CDR1 KGHSH and CDR2 LQKENI. The CDR3 spans 16 residues. V shed 5 bases, J shed 3 bases, and the junction held 10 bases outside the gene matches. The DNA for the CDR3 is TGTGCCAGCTCATCCTCGAGGGGGCAAGGTGGAAACACCATATATTTT. This translates into CASSSSRGQGGNTIYF.

The chain has TRBV6-5 and TRBJ1-1; D may be TRBD1 (5 bases). The V gene's germline CDR1 is MNHEY and CDR2 SVGAGI. The CDR3 has 13 amino acids. Trimming stripped 6 bases from V and 0 bases from J, with 8 bases between. In DNA, the CDR3 is TGTGCCAGCAGGGGGGTTATGAACACTGAAGCTTTCTTT. As protein: CASRGVMNTEAFF.

This chain connects TRBV19 to TRBJ1-5; D perhaps matches TRBD1 (5 bases). Deletions cut 5 bases from V and 11 bases from J, with 19 bases between. The length of the CDR3 is 14 residues. The V gene's germline CDR1 is LNHDA and CDR2 SQIVND (reference sequence). The CDR3 reads CASSRGSVFSAQHF. In DNA, the CDR3 is TGTGCCAGTAGTCGGGGCAGCGTATTTTCGGCCCAGCATTTT.

The J gene is TRBJ1-2, the V gene TRBV19; the D gene is possibly TRBD1 (5 bases). V was pared by 6 bases and J by 1 base, with 18 bases between. The CDR3 is made up of 16 amino acids. Germline V gene lookup returns CDR1 LNHDA and CDR2 SQIVND (reference sequence). CDR3 nucleotides: TGTGCCAGTAGCCCCAGAGGGACTGATTTTAACTATGGCTACACCTTC. Translating gives CASSPRGTDFNYGYTF.

V gene TRBV3-1 (or the pseudogene TRBV3-2) combines with J gene TRBJ1-2; no reliable D call. Germline loops: CDR1 LGHDT, CDR2 YNNKEL (reference sequence). The V and J ends lost 1 base and 2 bases respectively, with 14 bases between them. This CDR3 has 16 residues. The CDR3 protein is CASSQGGYIRNYGYTF. In DNA form, the CDR3 reads TGTGCCAGCAGCCAAGGAGGTTACATTCGCAACTATGGCTACACCTTC.

The rearrangement links TRBV24-1 to TRBJ2-2; 7 nucleotides align to TRBD1. With 4 bases clipped from V and 5 bases from J, the junction kept 6 bases outside the gene matches. The CDR3 is 15 amino acids. Germline V CDR1 and CDR2: KGHDR, SFDVKD. Here the CDR3 reads CATSDPHRGTGELFF. In nucleotides, the CDR3 is TGTGCCACCAGTGACCCCCACAGGGGTACCGGGGAGCTGTTTTTT.

This chain connects TRBV18 to TRBJ1-1; 8 nucleotides agree with TRBD1. CDR3 length: 13 amino acids. Germline CDR1 and CDR2: KGHSH and LQKENI. V gave up 7 bases and J gave up 5 bases; unmatched junction bases: 6. CDR3 DNA: TGTGCCAGCTATCCGGACAGGGAGACTGAAGCTTTCTTT. It encodes CASYPDRETEAFF. Full variable domain (missing parts from reference TRBV18 and TRBJ1-1): NAGVMQNPRHLVRRRGQEARLRCSPMKGHSHVYWYRQLPEEGLKFMVYLQKENIIDESGMPKERFSAEFPKEGPSILRIQQVVRGDSAAYFCASYPDRETEAFFGQGTRLTVV.

The DNA of the CDR3 is TGTGCCAGCAGTGAAGGCGGGAGGGGGACCAACACTGAAGCTTTCTTT. It yields the protein CASSEGGRGTNTEAFF. V and J are TRBV2 and TRBJ1-1, with TRBD1 as a possible D gene (6 bases). The CDR3 consists of 16 residues. The germline gives CDR1 SNHLY, CDR2 FYNNEI. Trimming stripped 1 base from V and 2 bases from J, with 14 bases between.

The chain uses TRBV2 and TRBJ1-2; the D is unclear. Germline V gene sequence: CDR1 SNHLY, CDR2 FYNNEI. The CDR3 sequence is 11 residues long. Trimming pared 3 bases from V and 7 bases from J, leaving 6 bases between. The CDR3 loop is CASSDSFGYTF. The DNA for the CDR3 is TGTGCCAGCAGTGATAGTTTTGGCTACACCTTC.

A single count supports this clone. J is TRBJ1-2 and V is TRBV5-5; 9 bases agree with TRBD1. V gave up 3 bases and J gave up 5 bases; unmatched junction bases: 11. In germline, CDR1 is SGHKS, CDR2 YYEKEE (reference sequence). This CDR3 contains 16 residues. The CDR3 sequence is CASSWARDRESYGYTF. The CDR3 coding sequence is TGTGCCAGCAGCTGGGCCCGGGACAGGGAATCTTATGGCTACACCTTC.

The chain recombines TRBV5-1 with TRBJ1-2; D is ambiguous. V lost 0 bases and J 6 bases, leaving 12 bases between the germline ends. There are 14 residues in the CDR3. Germline V gene sequence: CDR1 SGHRS, CDR2 YFSETQ. Written as DNA, the CDR3 is TGCGCCAGCAGCTTGGGGTCAACAAACCATGGCTACACCTTC. Its translation is CASSLGSTNHGYTF.

V and J are TRBV5-1 and TRBJ1-5; TRBD1 is a possible D gene (5 bases). Trimming cost V 0 bases and J 6 bases, with 7 bases left between them. Germline V gives CDR1 SGHRS, CDR2 YFSETQ. The CDR3 is made up of 13 amino acids. For the CDR3, the DNA is TGCGCCAGCAGCTTGGGGGGGAGTCAGCCCCAGCATTTT. It specifies CASSLGGSQPQHF.

This rearrangement joins TRBV6-5 to TRBJ2-1; D unclear. This CDR3 region has 12 residues. The V gene lost 5 bases and the J gene lost 5 bases, with 7 bases spanning the gap. CDR1 and CDR2 (germline): MNHEY, SVGAGI. The CDR3: CASSPRNNEQFF. CDR3 DNA sequence: TGTGCCAGCAGTCCCCGGAACAATGAGCAGTTCTTC.

The J gene is TRBJ1-2, the V gene TRBV2, with D tentatively TRBD1 (5 bases). Germline CDR1 is SNHLY and CDR2 is FYNNEI. V gave up 7 bases and J gave up 4 bases, with 13 bases separating them. This CDR3 has 13 amino acids. This CDR3 reads CASTLAGGYGYTF. The CDR3 nucleotides read TGTGCCAGCACCCTAGCCGGGGGCTATGGCTACACCTTC.

The chain has TRBV2 and TRBJ2-1; a possible D gene is TRBD2 (6 bases). The V end was cut by 9 bases, the J end by 7 bases, with 16 bases between. This CDR3 region has 13 residues. Germline assignment: CDR1 SNHLY and CDR2 FYNNEI. In DNA, the CDR3 is TGTGCCAGTAAGGGACTCCCGTTGAATGAGCAGTTCTTC. Its translation: CASKGLPLNEQFF.

The chain links TRBV24-1 to TRBJ2-1; tentative D call: TRBD2 (7 bases). In germline, CDR1 is KGHDR, CDR2 SFDVKD. Trimming cost V 5 bases and J 3 bases, with 13 bases left between them. The CDR3 consists of 15 residues. CDR3 region: CATSGGGAGYNEQFF. In DNA form, the CDR3 reads TGTGCCACCAGTGGGGGGGGCGCCGGCTACAATGAGCAGTTCTTC.

This chain connects TRBV7-2 to TRBJ2-3; D not resolved. The CDR3 length is 13 residues. The germline gives CDR1 SGHTA, CDR2 FQGNSA. Trimming took 0 bases from V and 3 from J, leaving 4 bases between them. In DNA form, the CDR3 reads TGTGCCAGCAGCTTAGCGCTAACAGATACGCAGTATTTT. This translates into CASSLALTDTQYF.

The gene calls are TRBV3-1 (or the pseudogene TRBV3-2) and TRBJ2-5; unclear D gene. V shed 0 bases and J shed 4 bases, with 12 bases lying between them. Per the germline V gene, CDR1 is LGHDT and CDR2 is YNNKEL (reference sequence). The CDR3 has 15 amino acids. The CDR3 here is CASSQDRTALETQYF. The CDR3 DNA reads as TGTGCCAGCAGCCAAGATAGAACAGCGCTAGAGACCCAGTACTTC.

V is TRBV21-1 and J is TRBJ2-3; no check of the table's D call, TRBD1, against the DNA was made. TRBV21-1 constitutes a pseudogene. The CDR3 runs 16 residues. CDR3 sequence (DNA): TGTGCCAGCAGAGGGGACCGGGACAGGGTTAAGTGTACGCAGTATTTT. Protein product: CASRGDRDRVKCTQYF.

The V call is TRBV1, the J call TRBJ2-2; the table calls TRBD2, which could not be checked here. TRBV1 is shown as a pseudogene. This CDR3 contains 16 residues. CDR3 loop: CTSSQEAGGYTGELFF. The CDR3 DNA sequence: TGCACCAGCAGCCAAGAAGCGGGGGGCTACACCGGGGAGCTGTTTTTT.

The chain recombines TRBV14 with TRBJ2-5, with 9 bases that match TRBD2. Losses at the gene ends were 0 bases for V and 5 bases for J; bases not matched to a gene: 7. CDR1 is SGHDN, CDR2 FVKESK, per germline. The CDR3 sequence is 16 residues long. The CDR3 spells CASSQETAGGRETQYF. The DNA for the CDR3 is TGTGCCAGCAGCCAAGAAACAGCGGGGGGCCGGGAGACCCAGTACTTC.

This chain uses TRBV3-1 (or the pseudogene TRBV3-2) with TRBJ1-2; D remains unclear. V was clipped by 0 bases and J by 0 bases, with 2 bases between them. From germline, CDR1 is LGHDT and CDR2 YNNKEL (reference sequence). The CDR3 loop spans 13 amino acids. The CDR3 reads CASSQEPNYGYTF. The DNA of the CDR3 is TGTGCCAGCAGCCAAGAACCTAACTATGGCTACACCTTC.

The V and J genes are TRBV6-5 and TRBJ1-2, with D maybe TRBD1 (5 bases). Germline V gives CDR1 MNHEY, CDR2 SVGAGI. There are 13 residues in the CDR3. V dropped 7 bases and J dropped 5 bases, with 14 bases sitting between them. The CDR3 DNA reads as TGTGCCAGCATGGGGGTACTAGGGTATGGCTACACCTTC. This sequence encodes CASMGVLGYGYTF.

The J gene is TRBJ1-1, the V gene TRBV2; perhaps TRBD1 as D (6 bases). The CDR3 totals 14 residues. Looked up from germline, CDR1 is SNHLY and CDR2 is FYNNEI. V gave up 7 bases and J gave up 4 bases, with 16 bases separating them. The DNA of the CDR3 is TGTGCCAGCACAACCAACAGGGTTGGCACTGAAGCTTTCTTT. Residues: CASTTNRVGTEAFF.

The chain combines TRBV7-9 with TRBJ1-2; the D is unclear. CDR1 is SEHNR and CDR2 is FQNEAQ in the germline V gene (reference sequence). V lost 3 bases, J lost 4 bases, and 9 bases lay in between. CDR3 size: 13 residues. CDR3: CASSLPQSYGYTF. DNA for the CDR3: TGTGCCAGCAGCTTGCCACAGAGCTATGGCTACACCTTC.

This clone showed up just once. The CDR3 region has the DNA TGTGCCAGCAGCTCTAACCCGAACTATGGCTACACCTTC. Protein: CASSSNPNYGYTF. The chain has TRBV7-2 and TRBJ1-2; no clear D gene. Trimming cost V 4 bases and J 2 bases, with 8 bases left between them. CDR1 is SGHTA and CDR2 is FQGNSA in the germline V gene. CDR3 size: 13 residues.